This passage covers 21 T cell receptor beta chains from one sample sequenced in a study of CD8+CD57+ T cells in acquired aplastic anemia. Before being chosen for sequencing, patients had shown CD8+CD57+ cell expansion by flow cytometry. The template for TCR beta VDJ and CDR3 sequence profiling was genomic DNA. TCRdb re-called the reads through MiXCR, storing one row per CDR3 protein. The sample consists of roughly 150,000 distinct CDR3 sequences, around 48% of them appearing once. Sequences were obtained from sorted CD4+, CD8+, or CD8+CD57+ T cells (not recorded which) from PBMCs. The source is a human donor with aplastic anemia.

The chain links TRBV2 to TRBJ1-5; no clear D. Germline CDR1 and CDR2: SNHLY and FYNNEI. CDR3 length: 14 residues. Trimming removed 8 bases at V and 6 bases at J, with 17 bases between. The CDR3 DNA is TGTGCCAGCTGTTTACGGACTTCGGGTCAGCCCCAGCATTTT. Its protein is CASCLRTSGQPQHF.

The chain has TRBV10-1 and TRBJ2-7; TRBD1 matches 10 bases. The CDR3 consists of 16 residues. The germline gives CDR1 WNHNN, CDR2 SYGVQD (reference sequence). V was pared by 4 bases and J by 6 bases, with 12 bases of the junction left unmatched. CDR3 DNA: TGCGCCAGCAGTGGGAATCGAGGACAGGGGGGAGGCGAGCAGTACTTC. It encodes CASSGNRGQGGGEQYF.

This clonotype was counted a few times. The chain is built from TRBV5-6 and TRBJ1-1; 8 nucleotides align to TRBD1. From germline, CDR1 is SGHDT and CDR2 YYEEEE. The junction had 10 bases not matched to a gene; V was cut back by 6 bases and J by 9 bases. This CDR3 spans 13 amino acids. CDR3 nucleotide sequence: TGTGCCAGCAACGACAGGGGCGGAATTAAAGCTTTCTTT. This sequence encodes CASNDRGGIKAFF. The full variable domain, rest sourced from reference TRBV5-6 and TRBJ1-1, is DAGVTQSPTHLIKTRGQQVTLRCSPKSGHDTVSWYQQALGQGPQFIFQYYEEEERQRGNFPDRFSGHQFPNYSSELNVNALLLGDSALYLCASNDRGGIKAFFGQGTRLTVV.

This clonotype showed up many times. The V and J genes are TRBV7-3 and TRBJ2-1, with TRBD2 matching over 7 bases. The germline V gene encodes CDR1 SGHTA and CDR2 FQGTGA. CDR3 length: 16 residues. Trimming at V came to 1 base and at J to 0 bases, leaving 3 bases not matched to a gene. The CDR3 DNA follows: TGTGCCAGCAGCTTAATGGGCGGGAGCTCCTACAATGAGCAGTTCTTC. Its protein is CASSLMGGSSYNEQFF.

This clonotype was seen many times. The chain has TRBV3-1 and TRBJ2-7; D is uncertain. This CDR3 contains 13 residues. The germline V gene encodes CDR1 LGHDT and CDR2 YNNKEL (reference sequence). V was pared by 1 base and J by 4 bases, with 8 bases between. The CDR3 sequence is CASSQADRYEQYF. The CDR3 DNA reads as TGTGCCAGCAGCCAAGCAGACCGTTACGAGCAGTACTTC.

The J gene is TRBJ2-3, the V gene TRBV24-1; 7 nucleotides match TRBD1. Trimming at V came to 7 bases and at J to 4 bases, leaving 4 bases not matched to a gene. CDR3 length equals 13 residues. The germline V gene has CDR1 KGHDR and CDR2 SFDVKD. CDR3 coding DNA: TGTGCCACCAGGCTAGGGGGCGCAGATACGCAGTATTTT. This sequence encodes CATRLGGADTQYF.

This clonotype was seen a handful of times. V gene TRBV19 combines with J gene TRBJ2-3; 11 bases align to TRBD2. Germline V gene data show CDR1 as LNHDA and CDR2 as SQIVND (reference sequence). The junction had 4 bases not matched to a gene; V was cut back by 6 bases and J by 2 bases. This CDR3 contains 15 residues. The CDR3 sequence: CASSRLAGHTDTQYF. CDR3 bases: TGTGCCAGTAGCCGACTAGCGGGACACACAGATACGCAGTATTTT.

V gene TRBV4-1 combines with J gene TRBJ2-1, with 7 bases matching TRBD1. J was trimmed by 12 bases and V by 0 bases; bases with no gene match: 14. The CDR3 consists of 16 residues. Germline V gene data show CDR1 as MGHRA and CDR2 as YSYEKL. The CDR3 reads CASSQESGTAPPGQFF. CDR3 nucleotides: TGCGCCAGCAGCCAAGAATCCGGGACAGCCCCCCCCGGGCAGTTCTTC.

The chain combines TRBV20-1 with TRBJ2-3; D is ambiguous. The CDR3 has 14 amino acids. With 3 bases removed from V and 4 bases from J, the gap between germline ends came to 14 bases. The germline V gene encodes CDR1 DFQATT and CDR2 SNEGSKA (reference sequence). CDR3 in amino acids: CSASRARRSDTQYF. CDR3 nucleotides: TGCAGTGCTAGTCGGGCTAGACGGTCAGATACGCAGTATTTT.

This chain links TRBV4-1 with TRBJ2-7, with 8 bases matching TRBD1. The CDR3 length is 16 residues. Losses at the gene ends were 3 bases for V and 0 bases for J; bases not matched to a gene: 7. In germline, CDR1 is MGHRA, CDR2 YSYEKL. The DNA of the CDR3 is TGCGCCAGCAGCCATGGTACCGGGACAGGCTCCTACGAGCAGTACTTC. Protein: CASSHGTGTGSYEQYF.

The table lists this clonotype with many counts. The chain joins TRBV5-6 to TRBJ2-1; D might be TRBD1 (6 bases). CDR1 is SGHDT, CDR2 YYEEEE, per germline. The CDR3 totals 11 residues. Trimming cost V 3 bases and J 10 bases, with 8 bases left between them. Here the CDR3 DNA reads TGTGCCAGCAGCTCCGGACAGGAGCAGTTCTTC. Translation: CASSSGQEQFF.

The CDR3 bases are TGTGCCATCAGATCGGGACAGGGGCAAAACACCATATATTTT. Amino acids: CAIRSGQGQNTIYF. This rearrangement joins TRBV10-3 to TRBJ1-3; 10 bases line up with TRBD1. Germline V gene lookup returns CDR1 ENHRY and CDR2 SYGVKD. The CDR3 loop spans 14 amino acids. V dropped 6 bases and J dropped 6; count of bases not matched to a gene: 5.

The chain couples TRBV24-1 to TRBJ2-7, with 9 bases lining up with TRBD1. The CDR3 runs to 16 residues. Looked up from germline, CDR1 is KGHDR and CDR2 is SFDVKD. Unmatched junction bases numbered 8, after V lost 1 base and J lost 5 bases. The CDR3 protein is CATSDFGGTGSDEQYF. The CDR3 nucleotides are TGTGCCACCAGTGATTTCGGTGGGACAGGGTCAGACGAGCAGTACTTC.

CDR3 region: CATSSPLEGRVNGYTF. In DNA form, the CDR3 reads TGTGCCACCAGCAGCCCCCTGGAGGGCAGGGTGAATGGCTACACCTTC. The rearrangement joins TRBV15 to TRBJ1-2; TRBD1 is a possible D gene (5 bases). The V gene's germline CDR1 is LNHNV and CDR2 YYDKDF (reference sequence). V lost 3 bases, J lost 6 bases, and 20 bases lay in between. CDR3 length: 16 residues.

CDR3 region: CASSEYLVEKLFF. The DNA of the CDR3 is TGTGCCAGCAGTGAATATTTGGTGGAAAAACTGTTTTTT. This chain links TRBV25-1 with TRBJ1-4; D unresolved. Germline V lookup: CDR1 MGHDK, CDR2 SYGVNS. V lost 0 bases and J lost 8, with 7 bases in between. The CDR3 loop spans 13 amino acids.

This clonotype appeared many times. J is TRBJ2-5 and V is TRBV24-1; no firm D call. CDR3 length equals 13 residues. Deletions cut 5 bases from V and 1 base from J, with 7 bases between. Germline assignment: CDR1 KGHDR and CDR2 SFDVKD. In nucleotides, the CDR3 is TGTGCCACCAGTGGTTCCTTCCAAGAGACCCAGTACTTC. It yields the protein CATSGSFQETQYF.

This clonotype has at least ten counts. The chain has TRBV6-1 and TRBJ2-7; D perhaps matches TRBD1 (5 bases). CDR3 size: 12 residues. CDR1 is MNHNS, CDR2 SASEGT, per germline. The V and J ends lost 8 bases and 2 bases respectively, with 10 bases between them. Written as DNA, the CDR3 is TGTGCCAGCGAGGCAGGGCCCTACGAGCAGTACTTC. Its translation is CASEAGPYEQYF.

Ten or more counts support this clonotype. V and J are TRBV25-1 and TRBJ1-2; D call uncertain. V was shortened by 2 bases and J by 7 bases, with 20 bases between the two germline ends. Germline assignment: CDR1 MGHDK and CDR2 SYGVNS. The CDR3 runs to 16 residues. CDR3 in DNA: TGTGCCAGCAGTGAACCGTCGTGGCCCACCCGAGGTGGCTACACCTTC. It encodes CASSEPSWPTRGGYTF.

In this sample, this clonotype turned up once. The chain combines TRBV18 with TRBJ2-2; D is unclear. The germline V gene encodes CDR1 KGHSH and CDR2 LQKENI. With 3 bases removed from V and 0 bases from J, the gap between germline ends came to 8 bases. This CDR3 is 15 amino acids long. CDR3 loop: CASSPTAANTGELFF. The CDR3 DNA is TGTGCCAGCTCACCTACAGCTGCGAACACCGGGGAGCTGTTTTTT. The whole variable domain, remainder taken from reference TRBV18 and TRBJ2-2, is NAGVMQNPRHLVRRRGQEARLRCSPMKGHSHVYWYRQLPEEGLKFMVYLQKENIIDESGMPKERFSAEFPKEGPSILRIQQVVRGDSAAYFCASSPTAANTGELFFGEGSRLTVL.

This clonotype was picked up many times. The chain couples TRBV7-9 to TRBJ2-2; 7 bases map to TRBD1. Losses at the gene ends were 8 bases for V and 6 bases for J; bases not matched to a gene: 9. The CDR3 is 14 residues long. Germline V gene data show CDR1 as SEHNR and CDR2 as FQNEAQ (reference sequence). The CDR3 here is CASSQRQGAGELFF. The CDR3 nucleotides read TGTGCCAGCTCGCAACGACAGGGTGCCGGGGAGCTGTTTTTT.

The rearrangement links TRBV7-6 to TRBJ2-5; TRBD1 aligns across 10 bases. Germline loops: CDR1 SGHVS, CDR2 FNYEAQ. The V gene end was trimmed by 7 bases and the J gene end by 5 bases; junction bases not matched to a gene: 13. This CDR3 region has 16 residues. DNA of the CDR3: TGTGCCAGCACCGCGGATACGGGACAGGGGTTGGAGACCCAGTACTTC. Residues: CASTADTGQGLETQYF.